This TCR beta chain derives from a study of CD4 T cells in relation to SARS-CoV-2 and coronaviruses. Study-wide context: ViraFEST: roughly ten-day antigen culture of PBMCs, then TCR beta CDR3 sequencing.

Before the COVID-19 pandemic, during about 2011-2019, CD4+ T cells were taken from unexposed donors. After about ten days of culture, CD4+ T cells were isolated. Cells permitting, SARS-CoV-2 S/N and four cold-coronavirus spikes were tested on unexposed-donor CD4+ T cells. Cultures received half-medium IL-2 refreshes on days 3 and 7. Germline V lookup: CDR1 SNHLY, CDR2 FYNNEI. The CDR3 has 15 residues. The V gene end was trimmed by 6 bases and the J gene end by 8 bases; junction bases not matched to a gene: 11. Clones were read by immunoSEQ multiplex PCR, and TCRdb kept only the in-frame ones, dropping some. The sample shows roughly 16,000 clones, more than 75% of them seen only once. This clone was observed once. Its matching antigen is unknown.

The V gene is TRBV2, the J gene TRBJ2-1; 9 positions agree with TRBD1. The clonotype comes from a human donor in good health. The sample comprised CD4+ T cells from PBMCs, cultured in vitro. This CDR3 reads CASRPAGTGYHEQFF. For the CDR3, the DNA is TGTGCCAGCAGGCCTGCCGGGACAGGGTACCATGAGCAGTTCTTC.